This record looks at one T cell receptor (beta chain) sequence and its context. Its antigen is still unknown. No quality values exist for individual bases; no much larger clone is one base distant. Peripheral blood CD8+ and CD4+ T cells from healthy donors, Susac syndrome patients and multiple sclerosis patients were profiled using high-throughput TCR beta sequencing. Multiple sclerosis controls were treatment-naive patients with stable or active relapsing-remitting disease fulfilling revised McDonald criteria. Bulk CD8+ and CD4+ T cells were purified by magnetic negative isolation, whereas CD8+ TEMRA cells were enriched by FACS. Blood was drawn into EDTA tubes, processed within 24 hours, and PBMCs were isolated by density gradient centrifugation. PBMCs intended for TCR sequencing were frozen in liquid nitrogen and were later thawed in a 37 degrees C water bath. The sorted or isolated CD4+, CD8+ and CD8+ TEMRA cells had a purity of 90% or higher.

This entry is derived from a study of CD8 T cells in Susac syndrome (dated by TCRdb to between 2018 and 2020). For context, the study as a whole: The study used repertoire sequencing to test whether antigen drove CD8+ T cell activation and differentiation in Susac syndrome. CD8+ T cell repertoire clonality was compared between over 9 healthy donors, approximately 14 Susac syndrome patients and around 15 multiple sclerosis patients.

Points the paper makes about the study in general: The number of individuals in the TCR sequencing and HLA analysis was recognized as being relatively small.

The CDR3 numbers 14 residues from cysteine through phenylalanine. The read is trimmed to its CDR3 DNA, 42 bases read in frame from base 1. CDR1 and CDR2 were assigned from the germline V gene as MNHEY and SVGAGI. Trimming leaves V shorter by 2 bases and J shorter by 6 bases, with the junction holding 4 bases beyond the gene matches. RNA was extracted using the RNeasy kit, and roughly 0.5 to 1 ug of the RNA was reverse transcribed with random hexamers. TCR beta CDR3 regions were amplified with the immunoSEQ multiplex PCR assay covering 54 Vbeta and 13 Jbeta segments. PCR amplification bias was corrected using a synthetic template baseline for primer optimization and computational correction. The paper's data handling went like this. Reads were assigned to V, D and J genes according to IMGT and analyzed in immunoSEQ Analyzer, with only productive sequences retained. Clonality was calculated as one minus the Shannon entropy normalized by log2 of the number of productive unique sequences. For each patient and control, public and private clones were evaluated within the 100 most prevalent clones. Clones were defined as Susac-specific if absent from the healthy and MS cohorts, from 1052 published viral clones and from other ImmuneACCESS disease sequences. Starting from the raw public reads, TCRdb applied fastp trimming at Q25, assembled clones with MiXCR and retained in-frame beta chains. Each entry is one CDR3 protein sequence, shown with its most common DNA and genes. V and J calls and clone size were set by TCRdb, not the authors. The sample profile shows hundreds of thousands of distinct CDR3 sequences; approximately 89% of them were found once. The ten largest make up 0.18% of the sample.

The chain employs TRBV6-5 and TRBJ1-1; TRBD1 fits 9 bases in the junction. The TCR was taken from a human donor with multiple sclerosis. Sequenced input: CD8+ T cells from PBMCs. The DNA sequence follows: TGTGCCAGCAGTTACGGGACAGGGCTCTCTGAAGCTTTCTTT. Translated, it gives CASSYGTGLSEAFF.